Given below is one T cell receptor (beta chain) in context. Its antigen is currently unknown. Together with a sample-barcoded 5' primer, a J-beta primer mix was included in a second PCR lasting about 6 to 11 cycles. TCRdb called the 5' RACE reads again in MiXCR, with one record for every CDR3 protein. The data hold 580,000 or so distinct CDR3 sequences, with around half observed a single time. Every participating donor contributed 9.5 to 10 milliliters of peripheral blood through a draw. Whenever a sample was processed, at least 7 million PBMCs were isolated. These data come from a study of blood T cells in healthy people across ages. CDR1 is MNHEY, CDR2 SVGEGT, per germline. V lost 8 bases, J lost 7 bases, and 12 bases stayed unmatched. CDR3 length: 14 amino acids. The study, taken as a whole, reports: Possibly, changes in expanded clonotypes were confounded because donor CMV status was unknown.

V is TRBV6-2 or TRBV6-3 and J is TRBJ2-5, with TRBD2 matching 8 bases. Sequenced material: blood. This sequence was found in a man older than 75 in good health. CDR3 loop: CASQAGAVRGTQYF. CDR3 DNA: TGTGCCAGCCAAGCGGGAGCGGTAAGAGGGACCCAGTACTTC.